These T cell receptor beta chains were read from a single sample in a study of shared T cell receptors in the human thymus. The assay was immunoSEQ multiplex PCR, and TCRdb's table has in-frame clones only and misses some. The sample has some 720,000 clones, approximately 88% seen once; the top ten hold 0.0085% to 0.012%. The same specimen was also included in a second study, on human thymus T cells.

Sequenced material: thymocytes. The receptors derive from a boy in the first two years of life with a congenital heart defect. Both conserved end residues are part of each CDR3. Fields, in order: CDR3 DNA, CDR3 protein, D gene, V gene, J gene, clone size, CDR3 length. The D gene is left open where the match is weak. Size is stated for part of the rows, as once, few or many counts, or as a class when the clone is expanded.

CDR3nt: TGTGCCAGCAGTTCGCGGGGGAGGGAGGGCACTGAAGCTTTCTTT
CDR3aa: CASSSRGREGTEAFF
d_gene: .
v_gene: TRBV6-5
j_gene: TRBJ1-1
abundance: .
len: 15

CDR3nt: TGTGCCAGCAGTTTATATCCGGGACTAGCGGGAGGGCCGGCGAGGGAGCAGTACTTC
CDR3aa: CASSLYPGLAGGPAREQYF
d_gene: TRBD2
v_gene: TRBV27
j_gene: TRBJ2-7
abundance: .
len: 19

CDR3nt: TGTGCCAGCAGCTTAGTTCGGGGGCGGGAGGATTCCTACGAGCAGTACTTC
CDR3aa: CASSLVRGREDSYEQYF
d_gene: TRBD2
v_gene: TRBV7-9
j_gene: TRBJ2-7
abundance: .
len: 17

CDR3nt: TGTGCCAGTGGGGACAGGGGGCAGGACGAGCAGTACTTC
CDR3aa: CASGDRGQDEQYF
d_gene: TRBD1
v_gene: TRBV19
j_gene: TRBJ2-7
abundance: .
len: 13

CDR3nt: TGTGCCTGGATCCAGCGGGGGCGTATGTTAAATGCCTCCTACAATGAGCAGTTCTTC
CDR3aa: CAWIQRGRMLNASYNEQFF
d_gene: TRBD2
v_gene: TRBV30
j_gene: TRBJ2-1
abundance: .
len: 19

CDR3nt: TGTGCCAGCAGTTTCGGGACAGAGGGAACTGAAGCTTTCTTT
CDR3aa: CASSFGTEGTEAFF
d_gene: TRBD1
v_gene: TRBV27
j_gene: TRBJ1-1
abundance: .
len: 14

CDR3nt: TGTGCCAGCAATGACAGGGGGCGGCGGGGCTATGGCTACACCTTC
CDR3aa: CASNDRGRRGYGYTF
d_gene: TRBD1
v_gene: TRBV6-1
j_gene: TRBJ1-2
abundance: .
len: 15

CDR3nt: TGTGCCAGCAGTTCCAGCGGTGAGCAGTACTTC
CDR3aa: CASSSSGEQYF
d_gene: .
v_gene: TRBV6-6
j_gene: TRBJ2-7
abundance: .
len: 11

CDR3nt: TGCACCAGCAGCCAAGATCGACAGGGGCACGATGAGCAGTTCTTC
CDR3aa: CTSSQDRQGHDEQFF
d_gene: .
v_gene: TRBV1
j_gene: TRBJ2-1
abundance: .
len: 15

CDR3nt: TGCGCCAGCAGTAGGGGGCCTCCCTTAAATCAGCCCCAGCATTTT
CDR3aa: CASSRGPPLNQPQHF
d_gene: TRBD1
v_gene: TRBV10-1
j_gene: TRBJ1-5
abundance: .
len: 15

CDR3nt: TGCAGCGTTCCGCGGGCAGGGGAGCTGTTTTTT
CDR3aa: CSVPRAGELFF
d_gene: .
v_gene: TRBV29-1
j_gene: TRBJ2-2
abundance: .
len: 11

CDR3nt: TGTGCCAGCAGCTTAGGAACTGGGCAGGGGAACACTGAAGCTTTCTTT
CDR3aa: CASSLGTGQGNTEAFF
d_gene: .
v_gene: TRBV5-4
j_gene: TRBJ1-1
abundance: .
len: 16

CDR3nt: TGTGCCAGCAGCTTAGATGGCGGGAGGGCCAAAGATACGCAGTATTTT
CDR3aa: CASSLDGGRAKDTQYF
d_gene: TRBD2
v_gene: TRBV11-2
j_gene: TRBJ2-3
abundance: .
len: 16

CDR3nt: TGCGCCAGCAGCTTGGGTAGGGAGCGGGACCTGGTGGACACAGATACGCAGTATTTT
CDR3aa: CASSLGRERDLVDTDTQYF
d_gene: TRBD2
v_gene: TRBV5-1
j_gene: TRBJ2-3
abundance: .
len: 19

CDR3nt: TGTGCCAGCAGTTACATTGGGGTCGGGGAGGAGACCCAGTACTTC
CDR3aa: CASSYIGVGEETQYF
d_gene: .
v_gene: TRBV6-5
j_gene: TRBJ2-5
abundance: .
len: 15

CDR3nt: TGCGCCAGCAGCCAAGATCCGGACACCTACACAGATACGCAGTATTTT
CDR3aa: CASSQDPDTYTDTQYF
d_gene: .
v_gene: TRBV4-3
j_gene: TRBJ2-3
abundance: .
len: 16

CDR3nt: TGCGCCAGCAGTGACGGGACTTCCAACACCGGGGAGCTGTTTTTT
CDR3aa: CASSDGTSNTGELFF
d_gene: .
v_gene: TRBV10-1
j_gene: TRBJ2-2
abundance: .
len: 15

CDR3nt: TGTGCCAGCGTCCGGACAGGGGATACAGATACGCAGTATTTT
CDR3aa: CASVRTGDTDTQYF
d_gene: TRBD1
v_gene: TRBV2
j_gene: TRBJ2-3
abundance: .
len: 14

CDR3nt: TGTGCCAGCAGGGGCAGGGGGCGAGAAGATACGCAGTATTTT
CDR3aa: CASRGRGREDTQYF
d_gene: TRBD1
v_gene: TRBV6-6
j_gene: TRBJ2-3
abundance: few
len: 14

CDR3nt: TGTGCCAGTAGGAACACCAGGGGGCAGTCCTACGAGCAGTACTTC
CDR3aa: CASRNTRGQSYEQYF
d_gene: TRBD1
v_gene: TRBV19
j_gene: TRBJ2-7
abundance: .
len: 15

CDR3nt: TGTGCCAGTAGGATTGGGGGCAGGGCCCTAGAAAAACGAAAACCAACGGCCTTCTATGGCTACACCTTC
CDR3aa: CASRIGGRALEKRKPTAFYGYTF
d_gene: .
v_gene: TRBV19
j_gene: TRBJ1-2
abundance: .
len: 23

CDR3nt: TGTGCCAGTAGTATCGAGGGCAGGGGGCCTCCTAGCACAGATACGCAGTATTTT
CDR3aa: CASSIEGRGPPSTDTQYF
d_gene: TRBD1
v_gene: TRBV19
j_gene: TRBJ2-3
abundance: .
len: 18

CDR3nt: TGTGCCTGGAGTGTACTTAAGTCGGGGGTTACTGAAAAACTGTTTTTT
CDR3aa: CAWSVLKSGVTEKLFF
d_gene: .
v_gene: TRBV30
j_gene: TRBJ1-4
abundance: once
len: 16

CDR3nt: TGTGCCAGCAGCCAGGACCAGGGGCGAGGAAACACCATATATTTT
CDR3aa: CASSQDQGRGNTIYF
d_gene: .
v_gene: TRBV7-2
j_gene: TRBJ1-3
abundance: .
len: 15

CDR3nt: TGTGCCAGCAGCGGACGTACTAGCGGGAGATCCCGGTCTAGTGAGCAGTTCTTC
CDR3aa: CASSGRTSGRSRSSEQFF
d_gene: TRBD2
v_gene: TRBV5-4
j_gene: TRBJ2-1
abundance: .
len: 18

CDR3nt: TGTGCCAGCGCTTGGACAGAAAACACCGGGGAGCTGTTTTTT
CDR3aa: CASAWTENTGELFF
d_gene: .
v_gene: TRBV28
j_gene: TRBJ2-2
abundance: .
len: 14

CDR3nt: TGCGCCAGCAGCCAGGCCTGGGGGAGCGGGTCCTACAATGAGCAGTTCTTC
CDR3aa: CASSQAWGSGSYNEQFF
d_gene: .
v_gene: TRBV4-1
j_gene: TRBJ2-1
abundance: .
len: 17

CDR3nt: TGTGCCAGCAGCCAAGAAAGGGGGGTGACAGGGCGAGGAAAAGAGACCCAGTACTTC
CDR3aa: CASSQERGVTGRGKETQYF
d_gene: .
v_gene: TRBV14
j_gene: TRBJ2-5
abundance: .
len: 19

CDR3nt: TGTGCCAGCAGTCTGACAGGGGTCTCCTACGAGCAGTACTTC
CDR3aa: CASSLTGVSYEQYF
d_gene: TRBD1
v_gene: TRBV6-1
j_gene: TRBJ2-7
abundance: .
len: 14

CDR3nt: TGTGCCTGGACCAAGACAGGGGAGTTTGAAGCTTTCTTT
CDR3aa: CAWTKTGEFEAFF
d_gene: TRBD1
v_gene: TRBV30
j_gene: TRBJ1-1
abundance: .
len: 13

CDR3nt: TGTGCCAGCAGCTTGGCCAGGTACCAAGAGACCCAGTACTTC
CDR3aa: CASSLARYQETQYF
d_gene: .
v_gene: TRBV5-6
j_gene: TRBJ2-5
abundance: .
len: 14

CDR3nt: TGTGCCAGCAGGGCTTTAGCGGGAGAGGTGAATGAGCAGTTCTTC
CDR3aa: CASRALAGEVNEQFF
d_gene: TRBD2
v_gene: TRBV6-5
j_gene: TRBJ2-1
abundance: .
len: 15

CDR3nt: TGTGCCAGCAGCTCCCCTAGCGGGAGGGGGCAAGATACGCAGTATTTT
CDR3aa: CASSSPSGRGQDTQYF
d_gene: TRBD2
v_gene: TRBV7-3
j_gene: TRBJ2-3
abundance: .
len: 16

CDR3nt: TGCGCCAGCAGCCCCGGGACTAGCGTTACAGATACGCAGTATTTT
CDR3aa: CASSPGTSVTDTQYF
d_gene: TRBD2
v_gene: TRBV10-1
j_gene: TRBJ2-3
abundance: .
len: 15

CDR3nt: TGTGCCAGCAGCCAAGGAGGACACCCGACCTACGAGCAGTACTTC
CDR3aa: CASSQGGHPTYEQYF
d_gene: .
v_gene: TRBV4-2
j_gene: TRBJ2-7
abundance: once
len: 15

CDR3nt: TGTGCCAGCCGACTAGATTTACGAGGTACCCAGTACTTC
CDR3aa: CASRLDLRGTQYF
d_gene: .
v_gene: TRBV7-6
j_gene: TRBJ2-5
abundance: .
len: 13

CDR3nt: TGTGCCAGCAGCGGTACAGTGAACACTGAAGCTTTCTTT
CDR3aa: CASSGTVNTEAFF
d_gene: .
v_gene: TRBV7-9
j_gene: TRBJ1-1
abundance: .
len: 13

CDR3nt: TGTGCCTGGCCCGGGACTAGCGGGAGTCTGCGCACAGATACGCAGTATTTT
CDR3aa: CAWPGTSGSLRTDTQYF
d_gene: TRBD2
v_gene: TRBV30
j_gene: TRBJ2-3
abundance: once
len: 17

CDR3nt: TGCAGCGTGCGAACAGGGGGGGCTAGGTGCGAGCAGTACTTC
CDR3aa: CSVRTGGARCEQYF
d_gene: .
v_gene: TRBV29-1
j_gene: TRBJ2-7
abundance: .
len: 14

CDR3nt: TGCGCCAGCAGCTTACGACTCAGCGAGCGCACAGATACGCAGTATTTT
CDR3aa: CASSLRLSERTDTQYF
d_gene: .
v_gene: TRBV5-1
j_gene: TRBJ2-3
abundance: once
len: 16

CDR3nt: TGTGCCACCAGCAGTGGACAGGCCAGGGATGAGGAGCAGTACTTC
CDR3aa: CATSSGQARDEEQYF
d_gene: TRBD1
v_gene: TRBV15
j_gene: TRBJ2-7
abundance: .
len: 15

CDR3nt: TGTGCCAGCAGCCCGGGGGCTGGAGCGGGAGAGGGTAGGTACGAGCAGTACTTC
CDR3aa: CASSPGAGAGEGRYEQYF
d_gene: TRBD2
v_gene: TRBV11-1
j_gene: TRBJ2-7
abundance: .
len: 18